This TCR beta chain was recovered during a study of blood T cell repertoires in COVID-19. Trimming took 5 bases from V and 1 from J, leaving 8 bases between them. Per germline, CDR1 MDHEN and CDR2 SYDVKM. The CDR3 loop spans 13 amino acids. How the authors handled the data: Amplifying reference gene primers gave estimates of nucleated cell counts. The table came from immunoSEQ multiplex PCR; TCRdb's copy has only in-frame clones and leaves some out. From that table come the V and J calls and clone size; the DNA was used to work out D and trimming. Altogether tens of thousands of clones are present, approximately 80% being singletons, with the ten largest covering 40% to 45%. As concerns this clone: This specimen includes other DNA sequences encoding the same CDR3.

The sequencing input was peripheral blood. The chain uses TRBV28 and TRBJ1-2, with D unresolved. The clonotype was recovered from an elderly man with acute or convalescent COVID-19. The CDR3 sequence is CASSIQVNYGYTF. CDR3 DNA: TGTGCCAGCAGTATTCAGGTTAACTATGGCTACACCTTC.